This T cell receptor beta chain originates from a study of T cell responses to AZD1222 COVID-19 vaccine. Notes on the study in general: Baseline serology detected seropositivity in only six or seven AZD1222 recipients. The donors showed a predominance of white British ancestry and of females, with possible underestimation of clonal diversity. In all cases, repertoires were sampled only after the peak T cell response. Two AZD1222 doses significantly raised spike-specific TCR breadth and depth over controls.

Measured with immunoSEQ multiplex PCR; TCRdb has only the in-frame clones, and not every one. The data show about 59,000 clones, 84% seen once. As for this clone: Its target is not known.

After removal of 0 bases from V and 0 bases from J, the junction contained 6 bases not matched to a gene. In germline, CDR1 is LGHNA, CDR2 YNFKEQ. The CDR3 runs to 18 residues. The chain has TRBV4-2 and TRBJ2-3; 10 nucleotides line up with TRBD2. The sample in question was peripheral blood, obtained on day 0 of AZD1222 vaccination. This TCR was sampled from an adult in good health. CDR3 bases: TGTGCCAGCAGCCAAGATAGCGGGGGGAGCTATAGCACAGATACGCAGTATTTT. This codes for CASSQDSGGSYSTDTQYF.